One sample yielded the 6 T cell receptor beta chains listed below, sequenced in a study of CD8+CD57+ T cells in acquired aplastic anemia. Genomic DNA served as template for TCR beta VDJ and CDR3 profiling. TCRdb itself ran the reads through MiXCR, one entry per CDR3 protein. In the table there are 80,000 or so distinct CDR3 sequences, under 80% of which are singletons. Only patients with CD8+CD57+ cell expansion on flow cytometry were chosen for sequencing. Sequences were obtained from sorted CD4+, CD8+, or CD8+CD57+ T cells (not recorded which) from PBMCs. Every receptor here comes from a human donor with aplastic anemia.

DNA of the CDR3: TGCAGTGCTAGCAGTACAGGGCACACTGAAGCTTTCTTT. This sequence encodes CSASSTGHTEAFF. This rearrangement joins TRBV20-1 to TRBJ1-1, with a possible D match to TRBD1 (6 bases). The ends were cut back, 3 bases at V and 3 bases at J, with 11 bases in the middle. This CDR3 comprises 13 residues. Looked up from germline, CDR1 is DFQATT and CDR2 is SNEGSKA (reference sequence).

A few counts support this clonotype. The rearrangement joins TRBV2 to TRBJ2-7; TRBD1 is a possible D gene (6 bases). Germline CDR1 is SNHLY and CDR2 is FYNNEI. The CDR3 totals 14 residues. Deletions cut 4 bases from V and 4 bases from J, with 14 bases between. CDR3 coding DNA: TGTGCCAGCAGTGCAGGACAGACGATATACGAGCAGTACTTC. Protein product: CASSAGQTIYEQYF.

The chain recombines TRBV19 with TRBJ1-5, with D tentatively TRBD1 (5 bases). Germline CDR1 and CDR2: LNHDA and SQIVND (reference sequence). V was shortened by 4 bases and J by 0 bases, with 10 bases between the two germline ends. The CDR3 contains 15 residues. The CDR3 bases are TGTGCCAGTAGTAATACAGGTTATAGCAATCAGCCCCAGCATTTT. This sequence encodes CASSNTGYSNQPQHF.

In its sample, this clonotype was seen a few times. The V call is TRBV10-3, the J call TRBJ1-4; D is uncertain. V was clipped by 3 bases and J by 5 bases, with 7 bases between them. The CDR3 spans 13 residues. Germline V CDR1 and CDR2: ENHRY, SYGVKD. As DNA, the CDR3 is TGTGCCATCAGTGATCTTGCAAATGAAAAACTGTTTTTT. It yields the protein CAISDLANEKLFF.

This clonotype appeared a few times. The chain combines TRBV20-1 with TRBJ2-1, with D perhaps TRBD2 (5 bases). Germline CDR1 is DFQATT and CDR2 is SNEGSKA (reference sequence). The CDR3 is made up of 10 amino acids. Deletions cut 5 bases from V and 7 bases from J, with 6 bases between. The CDR3 spells CSAQRNEQFF. The CDR3 region has the DNA TGCAGTGCTCAGCGGAATGAGCAGTTCTTC.

This chain joins TRBV5-6 and TRBJ1-2; 7 bases match TRBD1. The trim removed 6 bases at V and 4 bases at J, leaving 6 bases unmatched. Germline assignment: CDR1 SGHDT and CDR2 YYEEEE. CDR3 length equals 13 residues. The CDR3 is CASIRGQGYGYTF. The CDR3 DNA sequence: TGTGCCAGCATTAGGGGGCAGGGCTATGGCTACACCTTC.